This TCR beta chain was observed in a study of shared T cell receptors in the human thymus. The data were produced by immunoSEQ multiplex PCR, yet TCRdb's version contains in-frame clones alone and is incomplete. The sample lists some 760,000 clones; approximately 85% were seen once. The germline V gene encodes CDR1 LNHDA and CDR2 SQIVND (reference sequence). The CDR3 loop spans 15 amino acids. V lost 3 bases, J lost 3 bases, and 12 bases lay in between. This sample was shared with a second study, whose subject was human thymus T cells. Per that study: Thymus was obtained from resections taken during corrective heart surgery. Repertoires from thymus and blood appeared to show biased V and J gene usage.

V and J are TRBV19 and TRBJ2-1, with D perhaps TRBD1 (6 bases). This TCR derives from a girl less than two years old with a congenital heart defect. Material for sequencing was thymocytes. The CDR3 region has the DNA TGTGCCAGTAGTATTGCAGGGGTTGACTACAATGAGCAGTTCTTC. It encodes CASSIAGVDYNEQFF. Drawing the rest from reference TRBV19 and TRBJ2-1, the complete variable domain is DGGITQSPKYLFRKEGQNVTLSCEQNLNHDAMYWYRQDPGQGLRLIYYSQIVNDFQKGDIAEGYSVSREKKESFPLTVTSAQKNPTAFYLCASSIAGVDYNEQFFGPGTRLTVL.